Described below is a single T cell receptor (beta chain) sequence and its context. The entry originates in a study of shared clonotypes between healthy human individuals. CDR3 length: 15 amino acids. The V gene's germline CDR1 is SGHRS and CDR2 YFSETQ. J lost 1 base, V lost 4 bases, and 2 bases had no gene match. Negatively enriched CD4+ T cells were divided by CD45RA into naive and memory. Each subset's genomic DNA was split evenly across several immunoSEQ plates. Authors' analysis steps: From ImmunoSEQ came sequences covering only the junction and carrying no quality scores, so filtering differed. Assay used: immunoSEQ multiplex PCR; TCRdb lists only in-frame clones, some missing. V and J calls and clone size are given by that table; D and trimming were obtained from the DNA. The sample holds under 2,500,000 clones, around 95% seen once.

Sequenced: naive CD4+ T cells sorted from blood. Subset in this sample: CD45RA+ positively selected. The chain has TRBV5-1 and TRBJ2-1, with 10 bases matching TRBD2. This receptor was taken from a man younger than 35 in good health. CDR3 loop: CASSTSGVSYNEQFF. CDR3 DNA sequence: TGCGCCAGCAGCACTAGCGGGGTATCCTACAATGAGCAGTTCTTC. Variable domain in full (rest from reference TRBV5-1 and TRBJ2-1): KAGVTQTPRYLIKTRGQQVTLSCSPISGHRSVSWYQQTPGQGLQFLFEYFSETQRNKGNFPGRFSGRQFSNSRSEMNVSTLELGDSALYLCASSTSGVSYNEQFFGPGTRLTVL.